The following is a TCR beta chain sequence with its context. The antigen is undetermined. This table comes from immunoSEQ multiplex PCR, and its TCRdb copy is limited to in-frame clones, with some not included. The table shows about 92,000 clones, with more than 75% occurring only once. The data were taken from a study of T cell responses to AZD1222 COVID-19 vaccine. Study-level background: Second-dose intervals of approximately 4 or approximately 12 weeks were pooled.

CDR3 length: 14 amino acids. CDR1 and CDR2 from the germline V gene are LGHDT and YNNKEL (reference sequence). The V gene lost 4 bases and the J gene lost 4 bases, with 10 bases spanning the gap. Study-wide points: Seropositive at baseline were only a handful of AZD1222 recipients.

Material: peripheral blood, obtained on day 0 of AZD1222 vaccination. The origin of this receptor is an adult in good health. The V gene is TRBV3-1 (or the pseudogene TRBV3-2), the J gene TRBJ2-2, with a weak D call TRBD1 (7 bases). CDR3 DNA: TGTGCCAGCAGCCCCCAGGGGGGCACCGGGGAGCTGTTTTTT. Protein: CASSPQGGTGELFF.